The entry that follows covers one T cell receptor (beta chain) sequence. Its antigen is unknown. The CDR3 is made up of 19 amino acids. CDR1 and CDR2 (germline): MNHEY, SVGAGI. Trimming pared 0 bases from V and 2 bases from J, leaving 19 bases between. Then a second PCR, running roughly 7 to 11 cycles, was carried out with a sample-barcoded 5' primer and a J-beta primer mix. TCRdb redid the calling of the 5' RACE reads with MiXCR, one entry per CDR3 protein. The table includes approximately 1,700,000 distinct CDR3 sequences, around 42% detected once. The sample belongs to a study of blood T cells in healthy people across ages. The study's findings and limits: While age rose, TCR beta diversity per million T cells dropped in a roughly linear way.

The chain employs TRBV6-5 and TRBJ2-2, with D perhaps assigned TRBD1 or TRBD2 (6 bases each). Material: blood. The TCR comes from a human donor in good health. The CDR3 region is CASSYSTLIGGPNTGELFF. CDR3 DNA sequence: TGTGCCAGCAGTTACTCGACTCTTATCGGGGGCCCCAACACCGGGGAGCTGTTTTTT.